Below, 4 T cell receptor beta chains from the same sample are listed, as sequenced in a study of human T cells and chemical hapten exposure (dated by TCRdb to about 2021). Libraries were built with RACE. The instrument given in TCRdb is NextSeq 500. TCRdb's own reprocessing of the public reads used fastp at Q25 and MiXCR and kept productive beta chains. Rows matching on CDR3 protein sequence are summarized as one entry with the most common DNA and genes. The table for this sample lists 90,000 to 140,000 distinct CDR3 sequences; 30% to 35% of them were counted only once. Roughly 2.6% of the sample is in the top ten clones. Explained via the paper, the time point label denotes: patch test 3, about 24 weeks after DPC sensitization. The intended sense of this specimen's treatment or condition label: therapeutic diphenylcyclopropenone sensitization with weekly scalp DPC. The sample was whole blood, taken in connection with sensitization to the hapten diphenylcyclopropenone (DPC). The receptor set was obtained from a man aged 35-49 years with alopecia areata. Some clones in this sample may be carry-over from other donors' samples.

This chain uses TRBV11-3 with TRBJ2-7, with 13 bases identical to TRBD2. Trimming cost V 1 base and J 2 bases; bases outside gene matches: 11. The CDR3 is made up of 19 amino acids. CDR1 is SGHNT and CDR2 is YENEEA in the germline V gene. The CDR3 DNA follows: TGTGCCAGCAGCTTAGGGGACAACCGAGGACTAGCGGGGGCCTACGAGCAGTACGTC. This encodes CASSLGDNRGLAGAYEQYV.

The rearrangement links TRBV15 to TRBJ1-1, with TRBD1 matching 7 bases. V trimming: 4 bases; J trimming: 3 bases; junction bases outside the gene matches: 5. This CDR3 is built from 14 residues. Germline V gene lookup returns CDR1 LNHNV and CDR2 YYDKDF (reference sequence). CDR3 nucleotide sequence: TGTGCCACCAGCACGGACAGGAGAGACACTGAAGCTTTCTTT. Translated: CATSTDRRDTEAFF.

This clonotype was seen at least ten times. This chain uses TRBV2 with TRBJ2-3; the D is unclear. This CDR3 is 12 amino acids long. From germline, CDR1 is SNHLY and CDR2 FYNNEI. Trimming took off 1 base at V and 2 bases at J, with 1 base between the two ends. CDR3 sequence: CASSEVTDTQYF. The CDR3 DNA reads TGTGCCAGCAGTGAAGTCACAGATACGCAGTATTTT.

The DNA of the CDR3 is TGTGCCAGCTACGTTAATGAAAAACTGTTTTTT. Translating gives CASYVNEKLFF. The rearrangement uses TRBV12-3 or TRBV12-4 and TRBJ1-4; unclear D gene. V was shortened by 8 bases and J by 4 bases, with 5 bases between the two germline ends. The CDR3 is 11 residues long.